Given below is one T cell receptor beta chain in context. Its antigen remains unidentified. This entry is derived from a study of T cell responses to AZD1222 COVID-19 vaccine. Broader study findings: At study baseline, merely five or six AZD1222 recipients were seropositive. At 160-218 and 743-854, vaccine-associated CD4 TCRs were dominant, and they spanned spike. Donors skewed white British and female; clonal diversity was possibly underestimated.

Measured with immunoSEQ multiplex PCR; TCRdb has only the in-frame clones, and not every one. The table lists 150,000 to 200,000 clones, approximately 90% of them singletons, with approximately 1.6% in the top ten. The CDR3 covers 13 residues. Trimming removed 5 bases from V and 2 bases from J, with 9 bases in between. Germline CDR1 reads KGHSH; CDR2 reads LQKENI. The material was peripheral blood, obtained on day 0 of AZD1222 vaccination. The TCR sequence derives from an adult in good health. The rearrangement joins TRBV18 to TRBJ1-1; D is undetermined. In nucleotides, the CDR3 is TGTGCCAGCTCAAAGGATCATAACACTGAAGCTTTCTTT. Protein product: CASSKDHNTEAFF.